The T cell receptor beta chain described here comes from a study of T-cell reconstitution after alpha-beta-depleted transplantation in children. For TCRbeta, the library was prepared with unique molecular identifiers. Each CDR3 protein is one row after TCRdb ran MiXCR on the PCR reads. The profile shows 500,000 to 600,000 distinct CDR3 sequences, over 25% of them singletons. The CDR3 extends over 15 amino acids. The germline V gene encodes CDR1 SGHKS and CDR2 YYEKEE (reference sequence). The V segment lost 1 base and the J segment 4 bases; nucleotides outside the gene matches: 6. Whole-study findings and limits: T-cell numbers and diversity one year post-transplant derived largely from freshly generated T cells. Some patients' high day-60 TCRbeta diversity was attributed to recipient cells surviving conditioning.

The table lists this clonotype with a few counts. The antigen is unknown. The origin of this receptor is a boy in the first two years of life with Wiskott-Aldrich syndrome, due to receive a stem cell transplant. J is TRBJ2-3 and V is TRBV5-5, with TRBD1 matching 7 bases. The sequencing used PBMCs, collected before TCRalphabeta/CD19-depleted stem cell transplant. CDR3 nucleotides: TGTGCCAGCAGCTTGAGGGGCCAGGGGGCAGATACGCAGTATTTT. Protein sequence: CASSLRGQGADTQYF.